The T cell receptor beta chain under discussion was sequenced for a study of blood T cell repertoires in COVID-19. Study at large: The origin of the acute and convalescent COVID-19 samples was the United States, Italy and Spain. Sample material is recorded as cDNA or gDNA derived from T cells, B-cell-depleted T cells, or PBMCs.

Study processing details: From reference gene primer amplification, estimates of nucleated cell counts were derived. Clones were sequenced by immunoSEQ multiplex PCR, and TCRdb holds only the in-frame ones, with some missing. V and J calls and clone size are as listed in that table; D and trimming were resolved from the DNA. The table shows over 200,000 clones, with roughly 84% occurring only once. The CDR3 consists of 16 residues. In germline, CDR1 is SEHNR, CDR2 FQNEAQ (reference sequence). With 6 bases removed from V and 5 bases from J, the gap between germline ends came to 19 bases. This clone has a handful of counts.

The source is a man aged 40-50 years with active or convalescent COVID-19. The sequencing sample was made of peripheral blood. This sequence joins TRBV7-9 and TRBJ1-4; D perhaps matches TRBD1 (5 bases). CDR3 amino acids: CASSYPVAGQNEKLFF. CDR3 sequence (DNA): TGTGCCAGCAGTTACCCTGTGGCAGGGCAGAATGAAAAACTGTTTTTT.